The 21 T cell receptor beta chains listed next were all sequenced from one sample in a study of technical replicates of blood from four donors. Sequenced by immunoSEQ multiplex PCR; TCRdb stores in-frame clones only, minus some. The sample holds tens of thousands of clones; 98% are singletons and the top ten take roughly 0.17%. Material for sequencing was T cells isolated from PBMCs. The receptors were gathered from a human donor in good health.

A single count supports this clone. The chain employs TRBV18 and TRBJ1-1; a weak D match, TRBD1 (6 bases). The germline V and J ends were trimmed by 7 bases and 0 bases, with 9 bases remaining between them. This CDR3 has 13 amino acids. From germline, CDR1 is KGHSH and CDR2 LQKENI. The CDR3 nucleotides read TGTGCCAGCTACCAGGGGATGAACACTGAAGCTTTCTTT. Protein: CASYQGMNTEAFF.

The CDR3, as DNA: TGTGCCAGCAGCTTAGTAGTGAACACTGAAGCTTTCTTT. Amino acid sequence: CASSLVVNTEAFF. The rearrangement links TRBV11-2 to TRBJ1-1; D unclear. CDR1 SGHAT and CDR2 FQNNGV come from the germline V gene. This CDR3 spans 13 amino acids. The V gene lost 1 base and the J gene lost 0 bases, with 3 bases spanning the gap.

The rearrangement links TRBV28 to TRBJ1-5; maybe TRBD1 (5 bases). Germline V CDR1 and CDR2: MDHEN, SYDVKM. Trimming took 3 bases from V and 9 from J, leaving 21 bases between them. This CDR3 region has 16 residues. CDR3 amino acids: CASSFSGPGFGTPQHF. CDR3 DNA: TGTGCCAGCAGTTTTTCAGGGCCAGGGTTTGGAACGCCCCAGCATTTT.

V usage is TRBV11-2 and J usage is TRBJ2-3; D uncertain. Germline-derived CDR1 and CDR2 are SGHAT and FQNNGV. The CDR3 spans 11 residues. V was shortened by 3 bases and J by 4 bases, with 2 bases between the two germline ends. CDR3 DNA: TGTGCCAGCAGCTTCGCAGATACGCAGTATTTT. It is translated as CASSFADTQYF.

This chain links TRBV27 with TRBJ1-2; weak D call: TRBD1 (6 bases). Germline CDR1 reads MNHEY; CDR2 reads SMNVEV (reference sequence). This CDR3 is built from 14 residues. V lost 8 bases to trimming and J lost 6 bases, with 19 bases between them. The CDR3 DNA sequence: TGTGCCAGCGGCGACCGGATACAGGGTAATGGCTACACCTTC. Translating gives CASGDRIQGNGYTF.

The rearrangement links TRBV7-9 to TRBJ1-2; D is unresolved. Germline V gene data show CDR1 as SEHNR and CDR2 as FQNEAQ (reference sequence). Trimming cost V 1 base and J 7 bases, with 16 bases left between them. The CDR3 consists of 15 residues. CDR3 in DNA: TGTGCCAGCAGCTTAGGGGTCAGCCTCCCGGGTGGCTACACCTTC. Its translation: CASSLGVSLPGGYTF.

Here the CDR3 reads CASSFSTGGTGELFF. CDR3 nucleotide sequence: TGTGCCAGCAGTTTCTCGACAGGGGGAACCGGGGAGCTGTTTTTT. The V and J genes are TRBV27 and TRBJ2-2; TRBD1 matches 9 bases. This CDR3 spans 15 amino acids. V trimming: 3 bases; J trimming: 5 bases; junction bases outside the gene matches: 4. Per the germline V gene, CDR1 is MNHEY and CDR2 is SMNVEV (reference sequence).

This chain connects TRBV7-2 to TRBJ2-1, with D unclear. With 5 bases removed from V and 4 bases from J, the gap between germline ends came to 15 bases. Germline V CDR1 and CDR2: SGHTA, FQGNSA. This CDR3 contains 15 residues. The CDR3 bases are TGTGCCAGCAGCCGTGGCAGTCAATTTTACAATGAGCAGTTCTTC. Translating gives CASSRGSQFYNEQFF. Full variable domain (rest looked up from reference TRBV7-2 and TRBJ2-1): GAGVSQSPSNKVTEKGKDVELRCDPISGHTALYWYRQSLGQGLEFLIYFQGNSAPDKSGLPSDRFSAERTGGSVSTLTIQRTQQEDSAVYLCASSRGSQFYNEQFFGPGTRLTVL.

The chain joins TRBV7-8 to TRBJ2-7; no clear D. The CDR3 totals 15 residues. Between the trimmed V and J ends, which lost 2 bases and 0 bases, there was a span of 11 bases. Germline CDR1 SGHVS, CDR2 FQNEAQ. The CDR3 region is CASSLLGPSSYEQYF. CDR3 nucleotide sequence: TGTGCCAGCAGCTTATTGGGCCCGAGCTCCTACGAGCAGTACTTC.

V gene TRBV11-2 combines with J gene TRBJ2-7; D might be TRBD1 (6 bases). In germline, CDR1 is SGHAT, CDR2 FQNNGV. V lost 5 bases to trimming and J lost 4 bases, with 15 bases between them. The CDR3 length is 14 residues. CDR3 nucleotides: TGTGCCAGCAGCCCTACGAATAGGGGGTACGAGCAGTACTTC. Translating gives CASSPTNRGYEQYF.

This chain joins TRBV13 and TRBJ1-1; no definite D call. Germline V lookup: CDR1 PRHDT, CDR2 FYEKMQ (reference sequence). V was pared by 3 bases and J by 1 base, with 6 bases between. This CDR3 contains 13 residues. In DNA, the CDR3 is TGTGCCAGCAGCTTCCTCTGGAACACTGAAGCTTTCTTT. This codes for CASSFLWNTEAFF.

The V gene is TRBV4-1, the J gene TRBJ2-7, with 7 bases lining up with TRBD1. This CDR3 contains 14 residues. Germline assignment: CDR1 MGHRA and CDR2 YSYEKL. After removal of 2 bases from V and 3 bases from J, the junction contained 4 bases not matched to a gene. For the CDR3, the DNA is TGCGCCAGCAGCCAATCCGGGACAGTCTACGAGCAGTACTTC. Translating it yields CASSQSGTVYEQYF.

This CDR3 reads CASSDSAGEVKTQYF. DNA of the CDR3: TGTGCCAGCAGTGACTCCGCGGGAGAGGTAAAGACCCAGTACTTC. The rearrangement joins TRBV2 to TRBJ2-5, with 7 bases lining up with TRBD2. J lost 6 bases, V lost 3 bases, and 10 bases had no gene match. The CDR3 is made up of 15 amino acids. The germline gives CDR1 SNHLY, CDR2 FYNNEI.

The V gene is TRBV29-1, the J gene TRBJ2-2; the match to TRBD1 covers 7 bases. V trimming: 6 bases; J trimming: 3 bases; junction bases outside the gene matches: 19. The CDR3 totals 18 residues. CDR1 SQVTM and CDR2 ANQGSEA come from the germline V gene. CDR3 amino acids: CSVPGGQELAGDTGELFF. CDR3 sequence (DNA): TGCAGCGTCCCTGGAGGACAGGAATTAGCAGGGGACACCGGGGAGCTGTTTTTT.

V gene TRBV5-6 combines with J gene TRBJ1-2; D gene unclear. The germline V gene has CDR1 SGHDT and CDR2 YYEEEE. V was cut by 1 base and J by 6 bases, with 13 bases left in between. CDR3 size: 14 residues. CDR3: CASSLPRGADGYTF. The CDR3 coding sequence is TGTGCCAGCAGCTTGCCCCGAGGAGCGGATGGCTACACCTTC.

The rearrangement links TRBV14 to TRBJ2-5; 9 bases align to TRBD2. The trim removed 0 bases at V and 5 bases at J, leaving 10 bases unmatched. CDR1 is SGHDN, CDR2 FVKESK, per germline. There are 17 residues in the CDR3. Here the CDR3 DNA reads TGTGCCAGCAGCCAAGAAGGTCTAGCGGGGATGGGGGAGACCCAGTACTTC. This codes for CASSQEGLAGMGETQYF.

This rearrangement joins TRBV19 to TRBJ1-5; TRBD1 might be the D (6 bases). In germline, CDR1 is LNHDA, CDR2 SQIVND (reference sequence). V was cut by 5 bases and J by 3 bases, with 20 bases left in between. This CDR3 has 17 amino acids. CDR3 residues: CASSAPYRERDNQPQHF. For the CDR3, the DNA is TGTGCCAGTAGTGCCCCATACAGGGAGAGGGACAATCAGCCCCAGCATTTT.

The rearrangement joins TRBV15 to TRBJ2-1; D is perhaps TRBD2 (5 bases). Germline loops: CDR1 LNHNV, CDR2 YYDKDF (reference sequence). V lost 6 bases and J 4 bases, leaving 10 bases between the germline ends. The length of the CDR3 is 13 residues. CDR3 sequence reads: CATRGGLYNEQFF. For the CDR3, the DNA is TGTGCCACCAGAGGAGGTCTATACAATGAGCAGTTCTTC.

The rearrangement joins TRBV7-8 to TRBJ1-4; D gene uncertain. V gave up 3 bases and J gave up 2 bases, with 13 bases separating them. The germline CDR1 and CDR2 sequences are SGHVS and FQNEAQ. The CDR3 covers 16 residues. The CDR3, as DNA: TGTGCCAGCAGCTTGGGCACACGAGTGACTAATGAAAAACTGTTTTTT. Protein sequence: CASSLGTRVTNEKLFF.

The V call is TRBV5-4, the J call TRBJ2-3; perhaps TRBD1 as D (6 bases). The CDR3 spans 14 residues. V lost 4 bases and J lost 2, with 11 bases in between. From germline, CDR1 is SGHNT and CDR2 YYREEE (reference sequence). The CDR3 reads CASSRTELTDTQYF. CDR3 nucleotide sequence: TGTGCCAGCAGCCGGACAGAACTCACAGATACGCAGTATTTT.

V usage is TRBV6-1 and J usage is TRBJ1-1, with D possibly being TRBD1 (5 bases). The length of the CDR3 is 15 residues. Germline V gene data show CDR1 as MNHNS and CDR2 as SASEGT. V lost 3 bases, J lost 2 bases, and 13 bases lay in between. The CDR3 bases are TGTGCCAGCAGTGATTTGGGTAGGGGTAACACTGAAGCTTTCTTT. This encodes CASSDLGRGNTEAFF.